This T cell receptor beta chain emerged from a study of shared clonotypes between healthy human individuals. As for the study in general: Each donor had three CD4 naive, three CD4 memory, two CD8 naive and one CD8 memory plate.

CD4+ cell separation produced CD45RA+ naive and CD45RA-negative memory subsets. The length of the CDR3 is 12 residues. Between the trimmed V and J ends, which lost 7 bases and 3 bases, there was a span of 11 bases. Germline loops: CDR1 SQVTM, CDR2 ANQGSEA. Replicate sorted-subset PCRs were loaded with around 220 ng DNA, about 30,000 T cell genomes. Clones were read by immunoSEQ multiplex PCR, and TCRdb kept only the in-frame ones, dropping some. The sample consists of around 1.5 million clones, approximately 98% of them appearing once. The material sequenced was naive CD4+ T cells sorted from blood. This sample's subset: CD45RA+ positively selected. The origin of this receptor is a man younger than 40 in good health. The chain recombines TRBV29-1 with TRBJ2-3, with TRBD2 as a possible D gene (5 bases). The CDR3 coding sequence is TGCAGCGCAGAAACGGGGACAGATACGCAGTATTTT. Amino acid sequence: CSAETGTDTQYF.